The rows below give T cell receptor beta chains drawn from one sample of a study of response to subunit inactivated influenza vaccine. TCRdb re-called the RT-PCR reads through MiXCR, storing one row per CDR3 protein. The profile shows about 190,000 distinct CDR3 sequences, roughly an eighth of them singletons. The material was CD8+ T cells sorted from PBMCs, obtained 5 days after vaccination. Every receptor here comes from a man aged 50 to 59 who received an inactivated influenza vaccine. The CDR3 runs from the conserved cysteine through the conserved F or W. The D gene is left open where the match is weak. Rows may omit the clone size; those that give it use once, few, many or a size class.

j_call v_call clone_size d_call cdr3_aa cdr3_nt
TRBJ2-7 TRBV11-2 NA NA CASSLTRDNSYEQYF TGTGCCAGCAGCTTGACCCGGGACAACTCCTACGAGCAGTACTTC
TRBJ2-5 TRBV7-9 NA NA CASSFSGWETQYF TGTGCCAGCAGCTTCTCGGGATGGGAGACCCAGTACTTC
TRBJ2-2 TRBV27 few NA CASSLTPSAGELFF TGTGCCAGCAGTTTAACACCTTCGGCCGGGGAGCTGTTTTTT
TRBJ2-1 TRBV12-5 NA NA CASGLWGGGKYNEQFF TGTGCTAGTGGTCTCTGGGGGGGCGGAAAATACAATGAGCAGTTCTTC
TRBJ2-3 TRBV7-8 few TRBD1 CASSHGQGSSSTDTQYF TGTGCCAGCAGCCATGGACAGGGATCTTCTAGCACAGATACGCAGTATTTT
TRBJ1-5 TRBV20-1 few NA CSASAGPNQPQHF TGCAGTGCTAGCGCAGGACCGAATCAGCCCCAGCATTTT
TRBJ2-7 TRBV27 NA TRBD2 CASSPRLAGREQYF TGTGCCAGCAGTCCGCGACTAGCGGGAAGGGAGCAGTACTTC
TRBJ1-2 TRBV3-1 NA NA CASSQESRKGGYTF TGTGCCAGCAGCCAAGAGTCCAGAAAGGGTGGCTACACCTTC
TRBJ2-7 TRBV28 few NA CASSTAPGILYEQYF TGTGCCAGCAGTACCGCACCGGGAATCCTTTACGAGCAGTACTTC
TRBJ1-3 TRBV30 NA TRBD1 CAWSVPPGQLTNSGNTIYF TGTGCCTGGAGTGTACCACCGGGACAGCTCACCAACTCTGGAAACACCATATATTTT
TRBJ2-7 TRBV7-2 NA TRBD1 CASSLGTGFEQYF TGTGCCAGCAGCTTAGGGACAGGGTTCGAGCAGTACTTC
TRBJ2-2 TRBV5-6 NA NA CASSLLYLGATGELFF TGTGCCAGCAGCTTGCTATATCTTGGGGCCACCGGGGAGCTGTTTTTT
TRBJ1-1 TRBV6-6 NA NA CASVGLGTEAFF TGTGCCAGCGTGGGTTTAGGGACTGAAGCTTTCTTT
TRBJ1-1 TRBV20-1 few TRBD1 CSARDHRRTGKTEAFF TGCAGTGCTAGAGATCATCGACGGACAGGGAAGACTGAAGCTTTCTTT
TRBJ2-1 TRBV7-3 few NA CASSPSGAGDEQFF TGTGCCAGCAGCCCCTCGGGGGCGGGGGATGAGCAGTTCTTC
TRBJ2-7 TRBV28 few TRBD1 CASSLSRLTGTSDTYEQYF TGTGCCAGCAGTTTATCCCGACTGACAGGGACCTCGGATACCTACGAGCAGTACTTC
TRBJ1-5 TRBV11-2 few NA CASSPGGDQPQHF TGTGCCAGCAGCCCCGGGGGGGATCAGCCCCAGCATTTT
TRBJ2-5 TRBV20-1 few NA CSATSGTQYF TGCAGTGCTACCTCTGGGACCCAGTACTTC
TRBJ2-1 TRBV6-1 NA TRBD2 CASSQREIIYNEQFF TGTGCCAGCAGTCAGCGGGAGATCATCTACAATGAGCAGTTCTTC
TRBJ2-7 TRBV21-1 NA NA CASSKGVLGQGAYEQYF TGTGCCAGCAGCAAAGGGGTTCTCGGACAGGGGGCCTACGAGCAGTACTTC
TRBJ1-2 TRBV4-3 few TRBD1 CASSQDPGQGYGYTF TGCGCCAGCAGCCAAGATCCCGGACAGGGCTATGGCTACACCTTC
TRBJ2-3 TRBV11-2 NA NA CASSARYTSTDTQYF TGTGCCAGCAGCGCCCGATATACTAGCACAGATACGCAGTATTTT
TRBJ1-1 TRBV5-6 many NA CASTPGYLNTEAFF TGTGCCAGCACCCCGGGTTATTTGAACACTGAAGCTTTCTTT
TRBJ1-5 TRBV5-5 many NA CASSLELGHPQHF TGTGCCAGCAGCTTGGAGCTGGGCCATCCCCAGCATTTT
TRBJ2-7 TRBV4-3 NA NA CASSQSPGSYEQYF TGCGCCAGCAGCCAAAGTCCGGGAAGCTACGAGCAGTACTTC
TRBJ2-7 TRBV2 NA NA CASTQGLFSYEQYF TGTGCCAGCACCCAAGGGCTGTTCTCCTACGAGCAGTACTTC
TRBJ2-7 TRBV27 few TRBD2 CASSLSSGAWYEQYF TGTGCCAGCAGTTTATCAAGCGGGGCCTGGTACGAGCAGTACTTC
TRBJ1-5 TRBV6-2/TRBV6-3 few NA CASSYPVNQPQHF TGTGCCAGCAGTTATCCGGTCAATCAGCCCCAGCATTTT
TRBJ2-1 TRBV15 few NA CATSRPGFSYNEQFF TGTGCCACCAGCCGCCCCGGCTTTTCCTACAATGAGCAGTTCTTC
TRBJ1-1 TRBV29-1 few NA CSVMNTEAFF TGCAGCGTAATGAACACTGAAGCTTTCTTT
TRBJ2-7 TRBV4-3 NA TRBD1 CASRLDRASSYEQYF TGCGCCAGCAGGCTCGACAGGGCAAGCTCCTACGAGCAGTACTTC
TRBJ2-7 TRBV6-1 NA TRBD2 CASSRGTSGYEQYF TGTGCCAGCAGTCGCGGGACTAGCGGTTACGAGCAGTACTTC
TRBJ2-2 TRBV4-2 few NA CASSQGDSNTGELFF TGTGCCAGCAGCCAAGGGGACTCGAACACCGGGGAGCTGTTTTTT
TRBJ1-6 TRBV12-3/TRBV12-4 few TRBD1 CASSDPDREESPLHF TGTGCCAGCAGTGATCCGGACAGGGAGGAATCACCCCTCCACTTT